Listed here are 32 T cell receptor beta chains from one sample, sequenced in a study of T-cell memory formation after mild COVID-19. TCRdb redid the calling of the 5' RACE reads with MiXCR, one entry per CDR3 protein. This table has approximately 150,000 distinct CDR3 sequences, 6% to 7% appearing once. Material for sequencing was PBMCs or a T cell subset sorted from them (not recorded which). These receptors came from an adult woman who had mild COVID-19 (a few samples of this study predate the infection). Cell type and time point are not known.

This clonotype appeared many times. The chain joins TRBV12-3 or TRBV12-4 to TRBJ1-2; 8 bases map to TRBD1. CDR3 length equals 13 residues. With V trimmed by 6 bases and J by 8 bases, 8 bases remained unmatched. The CDR3 sequence is CASSLTGVLGYTF. In DNA, the CDR3 is TGTGCCAGCAGCCTGACAGGGGTCTTAGGCTACACCTTC.

This clonotype was picked up a small number of times. The chain has TRBV20-1 and TRBJ2-3; 7 nucleotides match TRBD1. V trimming: 3 bases; J trimming: 3 bases; junction bases outside the gene matches: 9. The germline V gene encodes CDR1 DFQATT and CDR2 SNEGSKA (reference sequence). The CDR3 covers 15 residues. The CDR3 region has the DNA TGCAGTGCTAGGCAAGGGTCAGGGGGAACAGATACGCAGTATTTT. It codes for CSARQGSGGTDTQYF.

This clonotype has a count of ten or more. The chain couples TRBV2 to TRBJ2-3, with 11 bases matching TRBD2. With V trimmed by 5 bases and J by 4 bases, 5 bases remained unmatched. The CDR3 consists of 15 residues. In germline, CDR1 is SNHLY, CDR2 FYNNEI. The CDR3 DNA reads TGTGCCAGCAGTCGCTGGGGACTAGCGGCAGATACGCAGTATTTT. Its translation: CASSRWGLAADTQYF. The entire variable domain, with the rest obtained from reference TRBV2 and TRBJ2-3, is as follows: EPEVTQTPSHQVTQMGQEVILRCVPISNHLYFYWYRQILGQKVEFLVSFYNNEISEKSEIFDDQFSVERPDGSNFTLKIRSTKLEDSAMYFCASSRWGLAADTQYFGPGTRLTVL.

This clonotype was counted only a few times. The chain combines TRBV27 with TRBJ1-5; D not certain. The germline V and J ends were trimmed by 1 base and 0 bases, with 10 bases remaining between them. CDR1 and CDR2 (germline): MNHEY, SMNVEV (reference sequence). The CDR3 runs to 16 residues. The CDR3 DNA follows: TGTGCCAGCAGTTTATTCGCCAGAGATAGCAATCAGCCCCAGCATTTT. Residues: CASSLFARDSNQPQHF.

This clonotype was observed at least ten times. The V and J genes are TRBV12-3 or TRBV12-4 and TRBJ1-2; 9 nucleotides line up with TRBD1. This CDR3 region has 16 residues. Losses at the gene ends were 6 bases for V and 1 base for J; bases not matched to a gene: 9. CDR3 sequence reads: CASSHSGTGLNYGYTF. The CDR3 nucleotides read TGTGCCAGCAGCCATTCCGGGACAGGGCTTAACTATGGCTACACCTTC.

This chain uses TRBV3-1 with TRBJ2-2; D not certain. The germline CDR1 and CDR2 sequences are LGHDT and YNNKEL (reference sequence). The CDR3 has 16 amino acids. V was pared by 0 bases and J by 5 bases, with 13 bases between. The DNA for the CDR3 is TGTGCCAGCAGCCAAGATTCGGTAGCACGGACCGGGGAGCTGTTTTTT. It is translated as CASSQDSVARTGELFF.

This clonotype was detected ten times or more. The gene calls are TRBV12-3 or TRBV12-4 and TRBJ2-1, with 7 bases fitting TRBD2. Trimming at V came to 8 bases and at J to 3 bases, leaving 4 bases not matched to a gene. CDR3 length equals 13 residues. The CDR3 loop is CASGAGYYNEQFF. In DNA, the CDR3 is TGTGCCAGCGGAGCGGGGTACTACAATGAGCAGTTCTTC.

This clonotype was counted ten times or more. This chain connects TRBV29-1 to TRBJ1-2; the D is unclear. There are 12 residues in the CDR3. CDR1 and CDR2 from the germline V gene are SQVTM and ANQGSEA. Trimming cost V 2 bases and J 7 bases, with 11 bases left between them. The CDR3: CSVERPVTGYTF. The DNA of the CDR3 is TGCAGCGTTGAAAGACCTGTAACTGGCTACACCTTC.

V and J are TRBV3-1 and TRBJ1-2; TRBD1 aligns across 7 bases. The CDR3 runs 15 residues. Germline V CDR1 and CDR2: LGHDT, YNNKEL (reference sequence). V dropped 3 bases and J dropped 2; count of bases not matched to a gene: 6. This CDR3 reads CASSQTGSFNYGYTF. CDR3 in DNA: TGTGCCAGCAGCCAGACAGGGTCGTTCAACTATGGCTACACCTTC.

J is TRBJ2-3 and V is TRBV5-1; 14 bases match TRBD2. In germline, CDR1 is SGHRS, CDR2 YFSETQ. After removal of 1 base from V and 4 bases from J, the junction contained 5 bases not matched to a gene. The CDR3 sequence is 17 residues long. The CDR3 sequence is CASSLYSTSGGADTQYF. CDR3 in DNA: TGCGCCAGCAGCTTGTACTCGACTAGCGGGGGGGCAGATACGCAGTATTTT.

The chain employs TRBV7-9 and TRBJ2-1; 7 nucleotides line up with TRBD1. The CDR3 contains 19 residues. CDR1 is SEHNR, CDR2 FQNEAQ, per germline (reference sequence). Germline trimming cut 5 bases from V and 2 bases from J; bases unmatched to any gene: 18. In DNA form, the CDR3 reads TGTGCCAGCAGCCCTTACAGGGGCGGCGAGGATGGGCCCTACAATGAGCAGTTCTTC. It encodes CASSPYRGGEDGPYNEQFF. Supplemented by reference TRBV7-9 and TRBJ2-1, the full variable domain reads DTGVSQNPRHKITKRGQNVTFRCDPISEHNRLYWYRQTLGQGPEFLTYFQNEAQLEKSRLLSDRFSAERPKGSFSTLEIQRTEQGDSAMYLCASSPYRGGEDGPYNEQFFGPGTRLTVL.

J is TRBJ2-5 and V is TRBV24-1; D is ambiguous. From germline, CDR1 is KGHDR and CDR2 SFDVKD. V lost 3 bases and J lost 2, with 18 bases in between. The CDR3 totals 17 residues. CDR3 nucleotides: TGTGCCACCAGTGATACCCGTCCCGGCCGAGGACAAGAGACCCAGTACTTC. Protein sequence: CATSDTRPGRGQETQYF.

This clonotype was counted only a few times. The genes are TRBV18 and TRBJ1-1; D is uncertain. Germline V CDR1 and CDR2: KGHSH, LQKENI. The V gene lost 0 bases and the J gene lost 4 bases, with 15 bases spanning the gap. This CDR3 contains 16 residues. CDR3 DNA sequence: TGTGCCAGCTCACCACCTGCAAATATTGGGTCCACTGAAGCTTTCTTT. This codes for CASSPPANIGSTEAFF.

This clonotype was counted a few times. The chain carries TRBV15 and TRBJ1-2; D is ambiguous. The germline V and J ends were trimmed by 0 bases and 4 bases, with 24 bases remaining between them. The CDR3 spans 19 residues. CDR1 and CDR2 (germline): LNHNV, YYDKDF (reference sequence). The CDR3 DNA is TGTGCCACCAGCAGAGATTTCGGGGATCGGGGTCCGTCCAGCTATGGCTACACCTTC. It is translated as CATSRDFGDRGPSSYGYTF.

The gene calls are TRBV5-1 and TRBJ2-3; D call uncertain. Germline values: CDR1 SGHRS, CDR2 YFSETQ. This CDR3 comprises 15 residues. Trimming removed 1 base at V and 5 bases at J, with 14 bases between. This CDR3 reads CASSLSASAGDTQYF. CDR3 bases: TGCGCCAGCAGCTTGTCGGCCAGTGCTGGAGATACGCAGTATTTT.

This clonotype appeared many times. The J gene is TRBJ1-2, the V gene TRBV9; no clear D. Germline V gene lookup returns CDR1 SGDLS and CDR2 YYNGEE. V lost 0 bases and J 4 bases, leaving 10 bases between the germline ends. The CDR3 is made up of 14 amino acids. The CDR3 here is CASSVGVGPYGYTF. Written as DNA, the CDR3 is TGTGCCAGCAGCGTAGGAGTAGGCCCCTATGGCTACACCTTC.

This clonotype was seen many times. The gene calls are TRBV6-2 or TRBV6-3 and TRBJ2-2; D is unclear. V lost 6 bases and J 6 bases, leaving 14 bases between the germline ends. The germline V gene encodes CDR1 MNHEY and CDR2 SVGEGT. The CDR3 sequence is 14 residues long. CDR3 protein: CASRIPVGSGELFF. The CDR3 DNA reads as TGTGCCAGCAGAATCCCAGTAGGGTCCGGGGAGCTGTTTTTT.

This clonotype has a count of ten or more. The CDR3 loop reads CASSFLALGNQPQHF. In nucleotides, the CDR3 is TGTGCCAGCAGCTTCCTTGCACTGGGAAATCAGCCCCAGCATTTT. The chain employs TRBV7-8 and TRBJ1-5; D remains unclear. The CDR3 covers 15 residues. V was clipped by 3 bases and J by 4 bases, with 13 bases between them. Germline V gene lookup returns CDR1 SGHVS and CDR2 FQNEAQ.

This clonotype showed up many times. The CDR3, as DNA: TGTGCCAGCAGCTTAAGCGGGAGCCAGCCATTGTTCTTC. Translating gives CASSLSGSQPLFF. This chain links TRBV7-2 with TRBJ2-1, with 8 positions matching TRBD2. The CDR3 is 13 amino acids. Germline V gives CDR1 SGHTA, CDR2 FQGNSA. The trim removed 2 bases at V and 15 bases at J, leaving 9 bases unmatched. The whole variable domain, remainder taken from reference TRBV7-2 and TRBJ2-1, is GAGVSQSPSNKVTEKGKDVELRCDPISGHTALYWYRQSLGQGLEFLIYFQGNSAPDKSGLPSDRFSAERTGGSVSTLTIQRTQQEDSAVYLCASSLSGSQPLFFGPGTRLTVL.

The sample holds many counts of this clonotype. The chain recombines TRBV6-5 with TRBJ2-1; D unclear. Germline V lookup: CDR1 MNHEY, CDR2 SVGAGI. This CDR3 contains 12 residues. Trimming took 8 bases from V and 6 from J, leaving 11 bases between them. The CDR3 is CASLGLRNEQFF. CDR3 coding DNA: TGTGCCAGCCTAGGTCTTCGCAATGAGCAGTTCTTC.

This clonotype was counted ten times or more. The V call is TRBV5-6, the J call TRBJ2-2, with 10 bases identical to TRBD2. V shed 4 bases, J shed 5 bases, and the junction held 14 bases outside the gene matches. There are 18 residues in the CDR3. Germline lookup yields CDR1 SGHDT and CDR2 YYEEEE. The CDR3 nucleotides are TGTGCCAGCAGCCGGCCGATAGTAGCGGGGGGCCTGACCGGGGAGCTGTTTTTT. It yields the protein CASSRPIVAGGLTGELFF.

The table lists this clonotype with many counts. In nucleotides, the CDR3 is TGTGCCAGCAGCTTGAGTAGCTACGAGCAGTACTTC. Encoded protein: CASSLSSYEQYF. The V call is TRBV7-9, the J call TRBJ2-7; no definite D call. CDR3 length: 12 residues. Germline V gene data show CDR1 as SEHNR and CDR2 as FQNEAQ (reference sequence). V shed 3 bases and J shed 3 bases, with 6 bases lying between them. Variable domain in full (rest from reference TRBV7-9 and TRBJ2-7): DTGVSQNPRHKITKRGQNVTFRCDPISEHNRLYWYRQTLGQGPEFLTYFQNEAQLEKSRLLSDRFSAERPKGSFSTLEIQRTEQGDSAMYLCASSLSSYEQYFGPGTRLTVT.

There are many counts of this clonotype. The CDR3 loop reads CASSFLETQYF. The CDR3 coding sequence is TGTGCCAGCAGTTTCCTAGAGACCCAGTACTTC. The chain is built from TRBV7-2 and TRBJ2-5; D unclear. The germline gives CDR1 SGHTA, CDR2 FQGNSA. This CDR3 spans 11 amino acids. Deletions cut 6 bases from V and 4 bases from J, with 6 bases between.

This clonotype was counted ten times or more. The chain joins TRBV5-1 to TRBJ1-1; no clear D gene. Germline lookup yields CDR1 SGHRS and CDR2 YFSETQ. Between the trimmed V and J ends, which lost 0 bases and 2 bases, there was a span of 8 bases. CDR3 length equals 14 residues. The chain's CDR3 is CASSLAVVNTEAFF. For the CDR3, the DNA is TGCGCCAGCAGCTTGGCCGTCGTCAACACTGAAGCTTTCTTT.

The chain has TRBV18 and TRBJ1-4, with D perhaps matching TRBD1 (6 bases). Between the trimmed V and J ends, which lost 3 bases and 3 bases, there was a span of 17 bases. This CDR3 is built from 17 residues. Germline CDR1 KGHSH, CDR2 LQKENI. This CDR3 is CASSPITGRTANEKLFF. CDR3 sequence (DNA): TGTGCCAGCTCACCCATTACAGGGAGGACGGCTAATGAAAAACTGTTTTTT. Complete variable domain (other parts from reference TRBV18 and TRBJ1-4): NAGVMQNPRHLVRRRGQEARLRCSPMKGHSHVYWYRQLPEEGLKFMVYLQKENIIDESGMPKERFSAEFPKEGPSILRIQQVVRGDSAAYFCASSPITGRTANEKLFFGSGTQLSVL.

This chain uses TRBV20-1 with TRBJ1-1; possibly TRBD1 for D (6 bases). Trimming stripped 4 bases from V and 8 bases from J, with 11 bases between. This CDR3 is built from 11 residues. Per germline, CDR1 DFQATT and CDR2 SNEGSKA (reference sequence). The CDR3 protein is CSAKGGREAFF. Written as DNA, the CDR3 is TGCAGTGCTAAGGGGGGTAGGGAAGCTTTCTTT.

This clonotype was recorded many times. The chain has TRBV7-6 and TRBJ2-1, with a weak D call TRBD2 (6 bases). The CDR3 has 16 residues. V was clipped by 5 bases and J by 0 bases, with 14 bases between them. Germline assignment: CDR1 SGHVS and CDR2 FNYEAQ. CDR3 nucleotides: TGTGCCAGCAGCCCAAGCGGGCTAAGCTCCTACAATGAGCAGTTCTTC. It is translated as CASSPSGLSSYNEQFF.

Many counts were recorded for this clonotype. This chain links TRBV11-3 with TRBJ2-1, with 8 positions matching TRBD1. The ends lost 6 bases at V and 7 bases at J; junction bases unmatched: 11. Germline V gives CDR1 SGHNT, CDR2 YENEEA. The CDR3 consists of 15 residues. The CDR3 protein is CASSSSGTGSNEQFF. DNA of the CDR3: TGTGCCAGCAGTTCGTCCGGGACAGGTTCTAATGAGCAGTTCTTC.

This sequence joins TRBV7-2 and TRBJ2-3; 8 nucleotides align to TRBD2. The V gene end was trimmed by 2 bases and the J gene end by 4 bases; junction bases not matched to a gene: 14. The CDR3 spans 18 residues. From germline, CDR1 is SGHTA and CDR2 FQGNSA. The CDR3 loop is CASSLNPGGTRLADTQYF. The CDR3 bases are TGTGCCAGCAGCTTAAATCCGGGGGGGACTAGATTAGCAGATACGCAGTATTTT.

The chain combines TRBV9 with TRBJ2-7; TRBD2 matches at 10 bases. This CDR3 comprises 15 residues. Germline V gene lookup returns CDR1 SGDLS and CDR2 YYNGEE. With V trimmed by 0 bases and J by 7 bases, 7 bases remained unmatched. The CDR3, as DNA: TGTGCCAGCAGCGTAGGGCTAGCGGGAGACGGAGAGCAGTACTTC. Protein: CASSVGLAGDGEQYF.

This clonotype was observed a few times. V gene TRBV7-2 combines with J gene TRBJ1-1, with D unclear. Germline V lookup: CDR1 SGHTA, CDR2 FQGNSA. The V and J ends lost 5 bases and 0 bases respectively, with 10 bases between them. The CDR3 spans 14 residues. CDR3 nucleotide sequence: TGTGCCAGCAGCCGTGGACGGATGAACACTGAAGCTTTCTTT. Protein: CASSRGRMNTEAFF.

This clonotype came up a few times. This chain uses TRBV10-3 with TRBJ2-7; D is uncertain. V lost 6 bases to trimming and J lost 0 bases, with 12 bases between them. The germline V gene has CDR1 ENHRY and CDR2 SYGVKD. CDR3 length: 14 amino acids. This CDR3 is CAIRDGSSSYEQYF. The DNA for the CDR3 is TGTGCCATCAGAGACGGTTCGAGCTCCTACGAGCAGTACTTC.